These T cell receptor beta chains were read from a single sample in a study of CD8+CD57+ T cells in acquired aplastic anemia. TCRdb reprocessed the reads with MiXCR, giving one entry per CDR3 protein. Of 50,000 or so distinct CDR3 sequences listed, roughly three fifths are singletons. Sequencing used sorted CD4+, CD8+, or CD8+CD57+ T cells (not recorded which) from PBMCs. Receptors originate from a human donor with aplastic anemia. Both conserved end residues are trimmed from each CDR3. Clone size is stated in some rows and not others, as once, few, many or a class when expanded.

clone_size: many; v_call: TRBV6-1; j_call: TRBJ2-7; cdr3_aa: ASIIDRGHRTYEQY
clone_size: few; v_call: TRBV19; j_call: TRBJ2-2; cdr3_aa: ASTKGTGVNTGELF
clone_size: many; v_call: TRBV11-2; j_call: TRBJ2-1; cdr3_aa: ASSLELPGDDEQF
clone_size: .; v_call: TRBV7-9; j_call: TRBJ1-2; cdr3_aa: ASATNYGYT
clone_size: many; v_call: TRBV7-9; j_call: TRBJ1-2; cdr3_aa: ASNQGADEY
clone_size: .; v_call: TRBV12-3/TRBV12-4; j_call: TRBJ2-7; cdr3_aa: ASSPIPDGETYEQY
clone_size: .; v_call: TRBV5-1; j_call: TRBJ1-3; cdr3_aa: ASSLQTGAGNTIY
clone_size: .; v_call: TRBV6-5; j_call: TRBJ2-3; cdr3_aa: ASSYTRETDTQY
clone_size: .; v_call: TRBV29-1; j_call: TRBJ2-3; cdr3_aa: SESSGGVSDTQY
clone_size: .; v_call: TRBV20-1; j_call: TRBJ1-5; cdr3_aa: SARDVVDQPQH
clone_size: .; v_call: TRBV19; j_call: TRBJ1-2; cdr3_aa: ASSTTGTANYGYT
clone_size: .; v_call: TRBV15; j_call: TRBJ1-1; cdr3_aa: ATSRSDMNTEAF
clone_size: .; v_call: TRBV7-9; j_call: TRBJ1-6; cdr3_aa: ASSQRVDSPLH
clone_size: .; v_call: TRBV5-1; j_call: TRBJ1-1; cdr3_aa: ASSLAPGSYTEAF
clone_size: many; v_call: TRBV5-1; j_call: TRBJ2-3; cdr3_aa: ASSLEGFGTDTQY
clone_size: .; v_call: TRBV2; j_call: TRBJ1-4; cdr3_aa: ASSAGGTNEKLF
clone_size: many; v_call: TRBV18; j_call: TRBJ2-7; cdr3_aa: ASSPQGAYEQY